One and the same sample provided the 9 T cell receptor beta chains below, sequenced in a study of identical twins. TCRdb redid the calling of the 5' RACE reads with MiXCR, one entry per CDR3 protein. Here the sample spans hundreds of thousands of distinct CDR3 sequences, 9% to 15% being singletons. These sequences were also reported in another study, on yellow fever vaccine responses in identical twins.

Sequencing used CD8+ T cells sorted from blood. The receptors were sampled from a young woman in good health.

V is TRBV25-1 and J is TRBJ2-5, with 7 positions matching TRBD1. Unmatched junction bases numbered 8, after V lost 3 bases and J lost 7 bases. Per the germline V gene, CDR1 is MGHDK and CDR2 is SYGVNS. This CDR3 spans 14 amino acids. CDR3 amino acids: CASSDTGVWGTQYF. The CDR3 DNA reads TGTGCCAGCAGTGACACAGGGGTTTGGGGGACCCAGTACTTC.

The CDR3 DNA reads TGCAGCGTTGTCGGGCTAGCGGGGGGGCCGCGCACAGATACGCAGTATTTT. This codes for CSVVGLAGGPRTDTQYF. V gene TRBV29-1 combines with J gene TRBJ2-3, with 12 bases aligning to TRBD2. This CDR3 comprises 17 residues. Germline assignment: CDR1 SQVTM and CDR2 ANQGSEA. The V gene end was trimmed by 4 bases and the J gene end by 1 base; junction bases not matched to a gene: 9.

The chain joins TRBV6-2 or TRBV6-3 to TRBJ2-1; a possible D gene is TRBD2 (5 bases). Germline V gene sequence: CDR1 MNHEY, CDR2 SVGEGT. The CDR3 totals 13 residues. Trimming took 2 bases from V and 9 from J, leaving 11 bases between them. CDR3 nucleotides: TGTGCCAGCAGTTACGCTACTAGAGGTGAGCAGTTCTTC. It codes for CASSYATRGEQFF.

This clonotype has only a few counts. The V gene is TRBV25-1, the J gene TRBJ2-6; D is uncertain. The CDR3 extends over 13 amino acids. V lost 6 bases and J lost 2, with 5 bases in between. Germline values: CDR1 MGHDK, CDR2 SYGVNS. The CDR3 bases are TGTGCCAGCAGCGATGCTGGGGCCAACGTCCTGACTTTC. Its translation: CASSDAGANVLTF.

This clonotype occurred a few times. The chain uses TRBV11-2 and TRBJ2-4, with 7 nucleotides matching TRBD1. The V gene's germline CDR1 is SGHAT and CDR2 FQNNGV. The CDR3 sequence is 17 residues long. Trimming at V came to 4 bases and at J to 0 bases, leaving 9 bases not matched to a gene. The CDR3 DNA is TGTGCCAGCAGCTATAACGGACAGGCCTTAGCCAAAAACATTCAGTACTTC. As protein: CASSYNGQALAKNIQYF.

The gene calls are TRBV2 and TRBJ2-2; 9 bases are a match to TRBD2. V lost 8 bases, J lost 10 bases, and 11 bases stayed unmatched. The CDR3 consists of 14 residues. Looked up from germline, CDR1 is SNHLY and CDR2 is FYNNEI. The CDR3, as DNA: TGTGCCAGCTTGGGCGGGAGGGCCCCCGAGGAGCTGTTTTTT. Its translation is CASLGGRAPEELFF.

V is TRBV29-1 and J is TRBJ2-7; no definite D call. CDR1 and CDR2 from the germline V gene are SQVTM and ANQGSEA. This CDR3 is 13 amino acids long. V lost 7 bases, J lost 0 bases, and 13 bases lay in between. The CDR3 reads CSAMGKSSYEQYF. The CDR3 DNA reads TGCAGCGCGATGGGCAAGAGCTCCTACGAGCAGTACTTC.

The table lists this clonotype with a few counts. The gene calls are TRBV4-1 and TRBJ1-1; 8 positions agree with TRBD1. This CDR3 is 16 amino acids long. V trimming: 0 bases; J trimming: 6 bases; junction bases outside the gene matches: 9. From germline, CDR1 is MGHRA and CDR2 YSYEKL. The CDR3 region is CASSQEFTGGKAEAFF. The CDR3 coding sequence is TGCGCCAGCAGCCAAGAATTTACAGGGGGAAAGGCTGAAGCTTTCTTT.

The chain carries TRBV7-7 and TRBJ2-5; 11 bases align to TRBD2. Trimming cost V 4 bases and J 1 base; bases outside gene matches: 5. The CDR3 consists of 16 residues. Germline V gene data show CDR1 as SSHAT and CDR2 as FNYEAQ (reference sequence). CDR3 region: CASSSTSGRPQETQYF. The CDR3 region has the DNA TGTGCCAGCAGCTCAACTAGCGGGAGACCCCAAGAGACCCAGTACTTC.